The 21 T cell receptor beta chains below come from one sample, sequenced in a study of blood T cell repertoires in COVID-19. Repertoires were generated with immunoSEQ multiplex PCR, while TCRdb's copy carries only in-frame clones and drops some. This table has about 100,000 clones, over 75% appearing once. Input material: peripheral blood. The receptors shown here come from a human donor in a cohort sampled during active COVID-19.

The chain carries TRBV11-2 and TRBJ2-7; 7 bases agree with TRBD1. The V segment lost 5 bases and the J segment 3 bases; nucleotides outside the gene matches: 4. The CDR3 is made up of 13 amino acids. Germline V lookup: CDR1 SGHAT, CDR2 FQNNGV. CDR3 region: CASSHRGGYEQYF. The CDR3 coding sequence is TGTGCCAGCAGCCACAGGGGCGGCTACGAGCAGTACTTC.

J is TRBJ1-1 and V is TRBV5-4; 10 bases align to TRBD1. V lost 3 bases and J lost 5; bases outside the gene matches: 4. CDR3 length equals 14 residues. Germline-derived CDR1 and CDR2 are SGHNT and YYREEE (reference sequence). This chain's CDR3 is CASSSGQGYTEAFF. As DNA, the CDR3 is TGTGCCAGCAGCTCGGGACAGGGGTATACTGAAGCTTTCTTT.

The V gene is TRBV7-2, the J gene TRBJ2-7; maybe TRBD1 (5 bases). Germline loops: CDR1 SGHTA, CDR2 FQGNSA. The CDR3 is 15 amino acids. V dropped 4 bases and J dropped 0 bases, with 13 bases sitting between them. The CDR3 reads CASSSGQGGSYEQYF. The CDR3, as DNA: TGTGCCAGCAGCTCCGGGCAGGGTGGCTCCTACGAGCAGTACTTC.

The V gene is TRBV5-1, the J gene TRBJ2-1; D may be TRBD1 (5 bases). This CDR3 comprises 13 residues. Germline V gene sequence: CDR1 SGHRS, CDR2 YFSETQ. V was cut by 1 base and J by 6 bases, with 8 bases left in between. The CDR3 coding sequence is TGCGCCAGCAGCTTGACAGGATCCAATGAGCAGTTCTTC. It codes for CASSLTGSNEQFF.

The chain is built from TRBV29-1 and TRBJ1-2, with a possible D match to TRBD1 (5 bases). The germline V and J ends were trimmed by 6 bases and 1 base, with 9 bases remaining between them. The CDR3 spans 12 residues. Per germline, CDR1 SQVTM and CDR2 ANQGSEA. The CDR3: CSVRGDNYGYTF. CDR3 nucleotide sequence: TGCAGCGTACGGGGGGATAACTATGGCTACACCTTC. Full variable domain (missing parts from reference TRBV29-1 and TRBJ1-2): SAVISQKPSRDICQRGTSLTIQCQVDSQVTMMFWYRQQPGQSLTLIATANQGSEATYESGFVIDKFPISRPNLTFSTLTVSNMSPEDSSIYLCSVRGDNYGYTFGSGTRLTVV.

In the case of this clone: The sample carries other DNA sequences with the same CDR3. The chain carries TRBV7-2 and TRBJ1-1, with D perhaps TRBD1 (6 bases). CDR3 length equals 14 residues. Germline loops: CDR1 SGHTA, CDR2 FQGNSA. The V end lost 1 base, the J end lost 2 bases, and 8 bases lay between the germline ends. Here the CDR3 reads CASSLGTANTEAFF. In DNA form, the CDR3 reads TGTGCCAGCAGCTTAGGGACAGCCAACACTGAAGCTTTCTTT.

In its sample, this clone was seen a few times. The chain is built from TRBV7-2 and TRBJ1-2; a possible D gene is TRBD1 (6 bases). The germline gives CDR1 SGHTA, CDR2 FQGNSA. Trimming stripped 1 base from V and 4 bases from J, with 22 bases between. CDR3 length: 18 amino acids. The DNA of the CDR3 is TGTGCCAGCAGCTTAGGGCAACGGACAGCAAAGAAACCCTATGGCTACACCTTC. Its translation: CASSLGQRTAKKPYGYTF.

This chain joins TRBV19 and TRBJ1-1; 9 bases fit TRBD1. The CDR3 has 17 amino acids. From germline, CDR1 is LNHDA and CDR2 SQIVND (reference sequence). V was pared by 3 bases and J by 3 bases, with 11 bases of the junction left unmatched. CDR3 loop: CASSIPHRGRGDTEAFF. CDR3 DNA: TGTGCCAGTAGTATTCCCCACAGGGGGCGCGGGGACACTGAAGCTTTCTTT.

This rearrangement joins TRBV19 to TRBJ2-1; D perhaps matches TRBD1 (6 bases). The CDR3 consists of 13 residues. Per germline, CDR1 LNHDA and CDR2 SQIVND (reference sequence). Trimming shortened V by 3 bases and J by 6 bases, and 9 bases separated the two germline ends. CDR3 in DNA: TGTGCCAGTAGTATTGGGGACACCAATGAGCAGTTCTTC. It codes for CASSIGDTNEQFF.

The chain carries TRBV27 and TRBJ2-1; 7 bases agree with TRBD2. Germline loops: CDR1 MNHEY, CDR2 SMNVEV (reference sequence). J gave up 4 bases and V 3 bases, and 6 bases lay outside the gene matches. The CDR3 covers 15 residues. In nucleotides, the CDR3 is TGTGCCAGCAGTTTGGGGCTAGCGGCATACAATGAGCAGTTCTTC. Amino acids: CASSLGLAAYNEQFF.

The chain has TRBV9 and TRBJ1-2; D ambiguous. From germline, CDR1 is SGDLS and CDR2 YYNGEE. V was shortened by 3 bases and J by 5 bases, with 17 bases between the two germline ends. The CDR3 runs to 15 residues. Here the CDR3 DNA reads TGTGCCAGCAGCGCGGGATGGACCGTCTCGTATGGCTACACCTTC. Protein: CASSAGWTVSYGYTF.

The rearrangement uses TRBV9 and TRBJ1-2; no clear D gene. CDR1 and CDR2 from the germline V gene are SGDLS and YYNGEE. The CDR3 totals 16 residues. Trimming removed 4 bases from V and 4 bases from J, with 20 bases in between. The CDR3 DNA sequence: TGTGCCAGCAGCAACCCCCTGGGTACTGGGAGCTATGGCTACACCTTC. Translation gives CASSNPLGTGSYGYTF.

The rearrangement joins TRBV7-2 to TRBJ1-1; TRBD1 agrees at 10 bases. After removal of 5 bases from V and 1 base from J, the junction contained 13 bases not matched to a gene. The CDR3 has 18 amino acids. Germline V gives CDR1 SGHTA, CDR2 FQGNSA. CDR3 DNA sequence: TGTGCCAGCAGCCATTTACCGGGACAGGGGTATCGGAACACTGAAGCTTTCTTT. It codes for CASSHLPGQGYRNTEAFF.

The genes are TRBV12-3 or TRBV12-4 and TRBJ1-2, with a tentative D call TRBD1 (5 bases). The germline V and J ends were trimmed by 6 bases and 4 bases, with 12 bases remaining between them. CDR3 size: 13 residues. In nucleotides, the CDR3 is TGTGCCAGCAGCTTAACAGGTTTCTATGGCTACACCTTC. Amino acid sequence: CASSLTGFYGYTF.

The chain joins TRBV6-5 to TRBJ1-1, with 7 positions matching TRBD1. The length of the CDR3 is 15 residues. From germline, CDR1 is MNHEY and CDR2 SVGAGI. V was pared by 6 bases and J by 3 bases, with 10 bases of the junction left unmatched. The CDR3 DNA follows: TGTGCCAGCAGAAACGGTGGACAGGTCGACACTGAAGCTTTCTTT. Amino acid sequence: CASRNGGQVDTEAFF.

On this clone: One end of the junction fails to match germline, which may point to a read error. The V call is TRBV6-4, the J call TRBJ2-1, with 7 positions matching TRBD2. CDR3 length: 13 amino acids. Germline lookup yields CDR1 MRHNA and CDR2 SNTAGT. This CDR3 reads CASSETWTSLLVF. CDR3 sequence (DNA): TGTGCCAGCAGTGAGACCTGGACTAGTCTCTTAGTCTTC.

The chain employs TRBV5-1 and TRBJ1-1, with a weak D call TRBD1 (6 bases). Germline lookup yields CDR1 SGHRS and CDR2 YFSETQ. Trimming removed 4 bases at V and 0 bases at J, with 13 bases between. There are 15 residues in the CDR3. In nucleotides, the CDR3 is TGCGCCAGCAGCGGGATGACAGGTTTGAACACTGAAGCTTTCTTT. It specifies CASSGMTGLNTEAFF.

The gene calls are TRBV7-8 and TRBJ1-5; 7 bases are shared with TRBD1. The CDR3 covers 14 residues. With V trimmed by 4 bases and J by 0 bases, 0 bases remained unmatched. Per the germline V gene, CDR1 is SGHVS and CDR2 is FQNEAQ. CDR3 sequence (DNA): TGTGCCAGCAGCTGGACAGGTAGCAATCAGCCCCAGCATTTT. Its protein is CASSWTGSNQPQHF.

The count of this clone is one. This chain uses TRBV27 with TRBJ2-1; TRBD1 matches at 8 bases. With V trimmed by 2 bases and J by 7 bases, 4 bases remained unmatched. Germline V gene sequence: CDR1 MNHEY, CDR2 SMNVEV (reference sequence). This CDR3 spans 14 amino acids. The CDR3 DNA sequence: TGTGCCAGCAGTTTAAGAGACAGGGGAAATGAGCAGTTCTTC. It encodes CASSLRDRGNEQFF.

This clone was recorded only once. This chain links TRBV7-9 with TRBJ2-3, with D perhaps TRBD2 (5 bases). CDR3 size: 13 residues. The V and J ends lost 0 bases and 5 bases respectively, with 6 bases between them. Germline V lookup: CDR1 SEHNR, CDR2 FQNEAQ (reference sequence). CDR3 in DNA: TGTGCCAGCAGCTTAGCGGGAGTAGATACGCAGTATTTT. As protein: CASSLAGVDTQYF.

This chain links TRBV2 with TRBJ1-5, with 8 bases lining up with TRBD1. Per germline, CDR1 SNHLY and CDR2 FYNNEI. The CDR3 covers 12 residues. V gave up 5 bases and J gave up 6 bases; unmatched junction bases: 0. The CDR3 loop is CASSTGGQPQHF. The CDR3 nucleotides read TGTGCCAGCAGTACAGGGGGTCAGCCCCAGCATTTT.